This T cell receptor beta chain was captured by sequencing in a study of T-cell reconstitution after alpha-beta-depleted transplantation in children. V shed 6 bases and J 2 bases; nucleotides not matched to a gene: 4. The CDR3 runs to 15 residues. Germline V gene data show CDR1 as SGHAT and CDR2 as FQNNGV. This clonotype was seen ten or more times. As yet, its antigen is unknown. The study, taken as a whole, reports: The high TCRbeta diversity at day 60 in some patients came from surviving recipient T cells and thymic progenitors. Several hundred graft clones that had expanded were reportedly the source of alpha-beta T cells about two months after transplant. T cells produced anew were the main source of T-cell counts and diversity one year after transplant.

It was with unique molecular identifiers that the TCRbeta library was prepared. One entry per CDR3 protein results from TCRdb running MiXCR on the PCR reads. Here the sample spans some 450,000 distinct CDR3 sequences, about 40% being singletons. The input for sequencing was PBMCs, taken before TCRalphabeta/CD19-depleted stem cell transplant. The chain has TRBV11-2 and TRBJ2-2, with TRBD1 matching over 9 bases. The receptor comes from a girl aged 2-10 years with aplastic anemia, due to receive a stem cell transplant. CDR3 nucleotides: TGTGCCAGCAGTCGGGGACAGGGCAACACCGGGGAGCTGTTTTTT. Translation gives CASSRGQGNTGELFF.